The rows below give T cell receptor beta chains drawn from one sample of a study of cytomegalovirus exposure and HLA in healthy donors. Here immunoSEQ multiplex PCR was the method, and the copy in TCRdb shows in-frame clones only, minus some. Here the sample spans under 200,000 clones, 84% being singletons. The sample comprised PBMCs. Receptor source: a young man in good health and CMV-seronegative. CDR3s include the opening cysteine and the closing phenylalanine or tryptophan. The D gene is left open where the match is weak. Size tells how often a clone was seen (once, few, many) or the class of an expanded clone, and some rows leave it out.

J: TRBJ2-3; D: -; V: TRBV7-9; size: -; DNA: TGTTCCAGCAGCTTACGGCAACCGACTAGCACAGATACGCAGTATTTT; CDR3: CSSSLRQPTSTDTQYF
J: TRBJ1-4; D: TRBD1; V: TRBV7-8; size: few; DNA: TGTGCCAGCAGCGATATTCCGGGACAGTGGAATGAAAAACTGTTTTTT; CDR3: CASSDIPGQWNEKLFF
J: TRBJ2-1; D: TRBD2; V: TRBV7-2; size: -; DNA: TGTGCCAGCAGCTCCCCTCTAGCGGGAGGGCCTCGGAATGAGCAGTTCTTC; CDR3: CASSSPLAGGPRNEQFF
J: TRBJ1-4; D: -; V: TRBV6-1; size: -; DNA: TGTGCCAGCAGTGGCGAACAGGAATCTAATGAAAAACTGTTTTTT; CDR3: CASSGEQESNEKLFF
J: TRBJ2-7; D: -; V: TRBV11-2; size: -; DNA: TGTGCCAGCAGCTTAGTAGGAGGGGGCGACTACGAGCAGTACTTC; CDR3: CASSLVGGGDYEQYF
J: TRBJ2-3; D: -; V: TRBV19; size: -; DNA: TGTGCCAGTAGTATATCCCAGGAACAACTAGGTACGCAGTATTTT; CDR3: CASSISQEQLGTQYF
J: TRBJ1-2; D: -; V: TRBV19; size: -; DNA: TGTGCCAGTAGTACCCCCGGCCAGGTCTATGGCTACACCTTC; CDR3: CASSTPGQVYGYTF
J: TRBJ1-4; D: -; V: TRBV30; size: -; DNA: TGTGCCTGGAGTCGTCAACAGGCAGGACGGCAACTGTTTTTT; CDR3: CAWSRQQAGRQLFF
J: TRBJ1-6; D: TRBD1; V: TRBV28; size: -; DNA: TGTGCCAGCAGTCCCGGACAGGGGACTTCACCCCTCCACTTT; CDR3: CASSPGQGTSPLHF
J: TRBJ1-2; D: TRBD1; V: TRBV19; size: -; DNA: TGTGCCAGTAGTACCGGACAGGCCAACTATGGCTACACCTTC; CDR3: CASSTGQANYGYTF
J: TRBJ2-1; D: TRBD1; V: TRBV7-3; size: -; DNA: TGTGCCAGCAGCGCACAGGGGGCCGGTCGCAATGAGCAGTTCTTC; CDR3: CASSAQGAGRNEQFF
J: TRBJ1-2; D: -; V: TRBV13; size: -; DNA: TGTGCCAGCAGCTTACCCGAGAACTATGGCTACACCTTC; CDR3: CASSLPENYGYTF
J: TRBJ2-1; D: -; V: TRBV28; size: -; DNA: TGTGCCAGCAGAACCGACAGCTACAATGAGCAGTTCTTC; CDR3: CASRTDSYNEQFF
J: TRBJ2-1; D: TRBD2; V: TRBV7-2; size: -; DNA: TGTGCCAGCAGCACGCGGACTAGCGGGAGGGCTAGCAATGAGCAGTTCTTC; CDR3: CASSTRTSGRASNEQFF
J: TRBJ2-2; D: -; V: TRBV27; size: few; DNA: TGTGCCAGCAGAAAACTTAGTCCTGACACCGGGGAGCTGTTTTTT; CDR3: CASRKLSPDTGELFF
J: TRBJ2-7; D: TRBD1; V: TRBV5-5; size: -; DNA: TGTGCCAGCAGCTCTAGACAGGGCCCCTACGAGCAGTACTTC; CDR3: CASSSRQGPYEQYF
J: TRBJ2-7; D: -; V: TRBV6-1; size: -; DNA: TGTGCCAGCAGTCCACGAGGTTACGAGCAGTACTTC; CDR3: CASSPRGYEQYF
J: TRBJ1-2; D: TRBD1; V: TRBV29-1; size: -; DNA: TGCAGCGTTGAGTTACAGGGGGCCCGAGACGCCCACCCGTTCTATGGCTACACCTTC; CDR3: CSVELQGARDAHPFYGYTF
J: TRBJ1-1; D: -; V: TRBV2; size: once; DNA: TGTGCCAGCAGTCAGGGGACGATCGAAGCTTTCTTT; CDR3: CASSQGTIEAFF
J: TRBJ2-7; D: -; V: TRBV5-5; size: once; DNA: TGTGCCAGCGGCTTTCCGTCCGGGAACGAGCAGTACTTC; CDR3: CASGFPSGNEQYF
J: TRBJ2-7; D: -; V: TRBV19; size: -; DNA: TGTGCCAGTAGTCGAGAAGGGGGGGGGAGGAACGAGCAGTACTTC; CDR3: CASSREGGGRNEQYF
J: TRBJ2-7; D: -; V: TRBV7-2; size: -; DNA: TGTGCCAGCAGCGTTAGTGGTCCGTCCTACGAGCAGTACTTC; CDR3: CASSVSGPSYEQYF
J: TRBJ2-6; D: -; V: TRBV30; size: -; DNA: TGTGCCTGGAGTTCGGGGGAAGTGAACGTCCTGACTTTC; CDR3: CAWSSGEVNVLTF
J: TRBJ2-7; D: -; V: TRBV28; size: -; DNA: TGTGCCAGCAGTTTATCAGATTACGAGCAGTACTTC; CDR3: CASSLSDYEQYF
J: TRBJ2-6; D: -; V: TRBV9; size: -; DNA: TGTGCCAGCAGCGTAGGGGCCGACTCTGGGGCCAACGTCCTGACTTTC; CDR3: CASSVGADSGANVLTF
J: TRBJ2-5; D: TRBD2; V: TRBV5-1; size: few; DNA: TGCGCCAGCAGCAAATCCTCTACTAGCGGGGGGGCACGAGAGACCCAGTACTTC; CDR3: CASSKSSTSGGARETQYF
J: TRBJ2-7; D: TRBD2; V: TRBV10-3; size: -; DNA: TGTGCCACCTCTAGCGGGGGGCCCGGCGAGCAGTACTTC; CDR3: CATSSGGPGEQYF
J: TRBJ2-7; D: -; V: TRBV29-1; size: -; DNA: TGCAGCGTTGAAATGGAGGGGGACTACTCCTACGAGCAGTACTTC; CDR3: CSVEMEGDYSYEQYF
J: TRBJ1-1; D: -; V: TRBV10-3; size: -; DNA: TGTGCCATCAGTGTTCGTCAGGGAGGAGGAGCTGAAGCTTTCTTT; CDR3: CAISVRQGGGAEAFF
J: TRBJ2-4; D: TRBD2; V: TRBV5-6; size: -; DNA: TGTGCCAGCAGCTGGGGGGCGGGAGGAGCCAAAAACATTCAGTACTTC; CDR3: CASSWGAGGAKNIQYF
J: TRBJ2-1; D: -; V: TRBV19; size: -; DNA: TGTGCCAGTAGTATAGTCCTGTACAATGAGCAGTTCTTC; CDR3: CASSIVLYNEQFF